This T cell receptor (beta chain) was sequenced for a study of CD8 T cells in ankylosing spondylitis. General study results and limits: Researchers reportedly found disease-linked clones significantly enriched in matched ankylosing spondylitis synovial fluid. Clones linked to disease, bearing a CD8+ phenotype, were relatively rare in peripheral blood. Blood from ankylosing spondylitis patients appeared to carry a characteristic eight-variant TCR beta motif.

This clonotype was observed at least ten times. The antigen is undetermined. Germline V gene data show CDR1 as MNHEY and CDR2 as SMNVEV (reference sequence). The V end lost 3 bases, the J end lost 5 bases, and 22 bases lay between the germline ends. The length of the CDR3 is 17 residues. Molecular-barcoded quantitative 5'-RACE produced these TCR beta libraries. From the 5' RACE reads, TCRdb called clonotypes with MiXCR, one entry per CDR3 protein. The sample carries around 490,000 distinct CDR3 sequences, approximately 5.3% recorded once. This TCR derives from a male donor with ankylosing spondylitis. The rearrangement uses TRBV27 and TRBJ2-5, with D uncertain. The sample taken for sequencing was blood, either unsorted or a sorted T cell fraction (not recorded which). The chain's CDR3 is CASSFSRMGFSLETQYF. The CDR3 DNA sequence: TGTGCCAGCAGTTTCAGCAGGATGGGCTTCTCGCTGGAGACCCAGTACTTC.